The 5 T cell receptor beta chains presented below share a single source sample, sequenced in a study of cytomegalovirus exposure and HLA in healthy donors. The protocol was immunoSEQ multiplex PCR, while the TCRdb copy is restricted to in-frame clones and leaves out a portion. The repertoire holds 90,000 to 130,000 clones, with about 85% as singletons. The sequenced sample was PBMCs. These receptors all stem from a woman in her late teens or twenties in good health and CMV-seronegative.

V is TRBV7-9 and J is TRBJ1-5; D is unresolved. Looked up from germline, CDR1 is SEHNR and CDR2 is FQNEAQ (reference sequence). This CDR3 has 14 residues. Trimming left V 3 bases short and J 7 bases short, with 13 bases between. The CDR3 reads CASSFSRAGQPQHF. CDR3 in DNA: TGTGCCAGCAGCTTCTCTAGGGCGGGGCAGCCCCAGCATTTT.

The chain couples TRBV11-2 to TRBJ1-3, with D maybe TRBD1 (5 bases). Germline loops: CDR1 SGHAT, CDR2 FQNNGV. V lost 9 bases and J lost 1, with 22 bases in between. The CDR3 loop spans 17 amino acids. CDR3 coding DNA: TGTGCCAGTAAGGACAAGGGATACGAAAGGTCTGGAAACACCATATATTTT. Residues: CASKDKGYERSGNTIYF.

The gene calls are TRBV2 and TRBJ2-7; D is undetermined. Germline CDR1 and CDR2: SNHLY and FYNNEI. V was trimmed by 7 bases and J by 9 bases, leaving 10 bases between them. The CDR3 is 10 residues long. The CDR3 DNA reads as TGTGCCAGCAAAGGTCGACTGCAGTACTTC. Protein sequence: CASKGRLQYF. Variable domain in full (rest from reference TRBV2 and TRBJ2-7): EPEVTQTPSHQVTQMGQEVILRCVPISNHLYFYWYRQILGQKVEFLVSFYNNEISEKSEIFDDQFSVERPDGSNFTLKIRSTKLEDSAMYFCASKGRLQYFGPGTRLTVT.

The chain is built from TRBV2 and TRBJ1-1; D gene unclear. V lost 3 bases and J lost 4, with 9 bases in between. The CDR3 has 13 amino acids. Germline loops: CDR1 SNHLY, CDR2 FYNNEI. The CDR3 is CASSDPIPTEAFF. The CDR3 DNA is TGTGCCAGCAGTGACCCCATTCCCACTGAAGCTTTCTTT. Full variable domain (rest looked up from reference TRBV2 and TRBJ1-1): EPEVTQTPSHQVTQMGQEVILRCVPISNHLYFYWYRQILGQKVEFLVSFYNNEISEKSEIFDDQFSVERPDGSNFTLKIRSTKLEDSAMYFCASSDPIPTEAFFGQGTRLTVV.

The V call is TRBV5-1, the J call TRBJ2-3; D is possibly TRBD1 (5 bases). Trimming removed 4 bases at V and 2 bases at J, with 14 bases between. The length of the CDR3 is 15 residues. Germline V gene lookup returns CDR1 SGHRS and CDR2 YFSETQ. CDR3 amino acids: CASSKTVSDTDTQYF. The CDR3 coding sequence is TGCGCCAGCAGCAAGACAGTTTCAGACACAGATACGCAGTATTTT.